This T cell receptor beta chain was identified in a study of CD8 T cells in Susac syndrome. Random-hexamer reverse transcription was applied to roughly 0.45 to 1 ug RNA. TCRdb fed the immunoSEQ multiplex PCR reads into MiXCR, producing one record per CDR3 protein. The sample gives 250,000 to 350,000 distinct CDR3 sequences, roughly 94% of which show up once; roughly 0.064% is in the top ten. This clonotype was sampled from a human donor with multiple sclerosis. Sequencing input: CD4+ T cells from PBMCs.

The CDR3, as DNA: TGCGCCAGCAGCCAAGAAGTGGGAGACATACTTCCCGGGGAGCTGTTTTTT. This translates into CASSQEVGDILPGELFF. This rearrangement joins TRBV4-3 to TRBJ2-2; D may be TRBD2 (5 bases). V was shortened by 0 bases and J by 6 bases, with 17 bases between the two germline ends. This CDR3 has 17 amino acids. Germline-derived CDR1 and CDR2 are LGHNA and YSLEER.